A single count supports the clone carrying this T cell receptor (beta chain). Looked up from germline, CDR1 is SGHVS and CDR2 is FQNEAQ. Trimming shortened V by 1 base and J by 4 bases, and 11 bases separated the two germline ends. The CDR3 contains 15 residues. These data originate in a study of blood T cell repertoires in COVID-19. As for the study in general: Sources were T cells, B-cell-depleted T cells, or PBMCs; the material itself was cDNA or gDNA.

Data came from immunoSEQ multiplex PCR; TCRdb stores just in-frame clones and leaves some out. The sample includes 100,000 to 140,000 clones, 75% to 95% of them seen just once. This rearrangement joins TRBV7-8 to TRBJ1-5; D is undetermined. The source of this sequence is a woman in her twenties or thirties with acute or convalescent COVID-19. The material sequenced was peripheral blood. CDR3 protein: CASSLDGASNQPQHF. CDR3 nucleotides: TGTGCCAGCAGCTTAGACGGAGCCTCAAATCAGCCCCAGCATTTT. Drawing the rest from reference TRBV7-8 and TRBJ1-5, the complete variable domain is GAGVSQSPRYKVAKRGQDVALRCDPISGHVSLFWYQQALGQGPEFLTYFQNEAQLDKSGLPSDRFFAERPEGSVSTLKIQRTQQEDSAVYLCASSLDGASNQPQHFGDGTRLSIL.